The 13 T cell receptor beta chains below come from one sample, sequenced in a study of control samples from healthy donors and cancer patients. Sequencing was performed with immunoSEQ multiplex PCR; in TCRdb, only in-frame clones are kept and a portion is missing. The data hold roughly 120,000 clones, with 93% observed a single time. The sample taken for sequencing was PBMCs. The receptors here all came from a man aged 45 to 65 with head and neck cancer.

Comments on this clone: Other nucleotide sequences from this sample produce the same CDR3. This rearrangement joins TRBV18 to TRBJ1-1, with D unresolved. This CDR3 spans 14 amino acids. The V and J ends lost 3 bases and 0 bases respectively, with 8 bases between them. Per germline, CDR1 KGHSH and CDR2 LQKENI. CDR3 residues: CASSPEGLNTEAFF. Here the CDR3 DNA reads TGTGCCAGCTCACCCGAGGGCCTGAACACTGAAGCTTTCTTT.

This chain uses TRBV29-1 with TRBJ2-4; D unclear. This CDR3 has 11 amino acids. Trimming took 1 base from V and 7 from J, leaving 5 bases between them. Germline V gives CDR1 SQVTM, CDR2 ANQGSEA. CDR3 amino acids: CSVEATNIQYF. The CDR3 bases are TGCAGCGTTGAAGCGACTAACATTCAGTACTTC.

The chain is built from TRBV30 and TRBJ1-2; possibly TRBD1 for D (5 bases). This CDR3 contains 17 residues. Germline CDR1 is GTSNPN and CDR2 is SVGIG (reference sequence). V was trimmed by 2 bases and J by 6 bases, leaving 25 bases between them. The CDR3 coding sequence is TGTGCCTGGAGTCCGGGGCTCTACGTCGCCCGGTGGGATGGCTACACCTTC. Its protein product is CAWSPGLYVARWDGYTF.

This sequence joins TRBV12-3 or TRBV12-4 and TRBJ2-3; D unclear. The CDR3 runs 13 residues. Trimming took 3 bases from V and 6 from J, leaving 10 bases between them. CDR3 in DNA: TGTGCCAGCAGTTTGTTAGGGCCCGATACGCAGTATTTT. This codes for CASSLLGPDTQYF.

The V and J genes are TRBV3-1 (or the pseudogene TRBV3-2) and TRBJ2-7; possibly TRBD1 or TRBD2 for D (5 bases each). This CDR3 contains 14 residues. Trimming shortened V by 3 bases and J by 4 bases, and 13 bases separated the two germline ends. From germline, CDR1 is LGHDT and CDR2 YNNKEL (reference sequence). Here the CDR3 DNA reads TGTGCCAGCAGCCATTTGAGGGGCAGTTACGAGCAGTACTTC. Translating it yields CASSHLRGSYEQYF.

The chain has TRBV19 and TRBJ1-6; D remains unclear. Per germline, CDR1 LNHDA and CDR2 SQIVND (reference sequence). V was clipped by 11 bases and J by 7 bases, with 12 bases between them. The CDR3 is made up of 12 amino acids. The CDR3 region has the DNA TGTGCCTCCTGGGCGGGAAATTCACCCCTCCACTTT. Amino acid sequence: CASWAGNSPLHF.

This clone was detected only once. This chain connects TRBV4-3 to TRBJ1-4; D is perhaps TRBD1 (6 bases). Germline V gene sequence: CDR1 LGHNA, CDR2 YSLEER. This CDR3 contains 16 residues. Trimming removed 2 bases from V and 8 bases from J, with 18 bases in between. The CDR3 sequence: CASSQFFGGPEEKLFF. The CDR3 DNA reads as TGCGCCAGCAGCCAATTCTTTGGGGGGCCGGAGGAAAAACTGTTTTTT.

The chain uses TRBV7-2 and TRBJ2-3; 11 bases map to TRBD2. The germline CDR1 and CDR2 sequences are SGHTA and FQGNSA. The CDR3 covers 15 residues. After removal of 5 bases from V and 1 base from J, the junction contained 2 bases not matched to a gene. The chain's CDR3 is CASSVLAGGTDTQYF. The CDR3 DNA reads TGTGCCAGCAGCGTACTAGCGGGGGGCACAGATACGCAGTATTTT.

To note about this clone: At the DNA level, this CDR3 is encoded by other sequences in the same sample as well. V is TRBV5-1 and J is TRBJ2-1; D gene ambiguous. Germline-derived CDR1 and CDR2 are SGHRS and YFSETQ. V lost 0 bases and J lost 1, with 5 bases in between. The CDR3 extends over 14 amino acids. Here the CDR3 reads CASSLGSSYNEQFF. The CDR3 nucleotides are TGCGCCAGCAGCTTGGGGAGTTCCTACAATGAGCAGTTCTTC.

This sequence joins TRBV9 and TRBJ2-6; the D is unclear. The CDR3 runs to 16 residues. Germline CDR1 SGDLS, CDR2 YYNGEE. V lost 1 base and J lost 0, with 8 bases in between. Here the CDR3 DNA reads TGTGCCAGCAGCGTATACCCCCTCTCTGGGGCCAACGTCCTGACTTTC. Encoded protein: CASSVYPLSGANVLTF.

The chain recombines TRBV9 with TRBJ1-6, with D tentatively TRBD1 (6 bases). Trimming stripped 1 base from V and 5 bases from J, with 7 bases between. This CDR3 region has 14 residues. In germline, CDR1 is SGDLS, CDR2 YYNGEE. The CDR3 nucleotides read TGTGCCAGCAGCGTAAGACAGGATAATTCACCCCTCCACTTT. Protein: CASSVRQDNSPLHF.

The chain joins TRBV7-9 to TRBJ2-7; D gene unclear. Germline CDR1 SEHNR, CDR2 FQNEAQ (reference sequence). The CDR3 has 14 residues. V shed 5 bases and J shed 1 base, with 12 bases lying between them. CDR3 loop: CASSDKGPSYEQYF. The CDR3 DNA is TGTGCCAGCAGCGACAAGGGCCCTTCCTACGAGCAGTACTTC.

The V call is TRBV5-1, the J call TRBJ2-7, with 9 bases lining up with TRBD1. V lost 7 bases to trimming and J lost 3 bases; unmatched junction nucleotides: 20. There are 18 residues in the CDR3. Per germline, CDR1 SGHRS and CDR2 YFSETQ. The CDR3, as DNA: TGCGCCAGCGCCAAGGGGGGACAGGGTAGTGTCGGGGACTACGAGCAGTACTTC. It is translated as CASAKGGQGSVGDYEQYF.